The next 16 T cell receptor beta chains were all read from a single sample in a study of stem cell transplantation in POMP-related autoinflammatory disease. These receptors are not linked to any known antigen. Findings and caveats of the study: PRAID patients trended toward lower TRB diversity and higher clonality in all analyzed T-cell subsets. Patients with PRAID showed a restricted number of unique TRB V-J gene pairings.

Here immunoSEQ multiplex PCR was the method, and the copy in TCRdb shows in-frame clones only, minus some. The sample shows about 9,200 clones, approximately 91% of them seen only once. Sample: CD8+ T cells from PBMCs, taken before stem cell transplantation. The receptors stem from a human donor with POMP-related autoinflammation and immune dysregulation (PRAID).

This chain joins TRBV5-1 and TRBJ2-5, with 10 bases identical to TRBD2. There are 16 residues in the CDR3. The germline CDR1 and CDR2 sequences are SGHRS and YFSETQ. V shed 5 bases and J 2 bases; nucleotides not matched to a gene: 9. The CDR3, as DNA: TGCGCCAGCAGGGAAACAGCGGGGGGGCAGCAAGAGACCCAGTACTTC. It encodes CASRETAGGQQETQYF. Complete variable domain (other parts from reference TRBV5-1 and TRBJ2-5): KAGVTQTPRYLIKTRGQQVTLSCSPISGHRSVSWYQQTPGQGLQFLFEYFSETQRNKGNFPGRFSGRQFSNSRSEMNVSTLELGDSALYLCASRETAGGQQETQYFGPGTRLLVL.

The rearrangement links TRBV4-1 to TRBJ1-3; D gene uncertain. CDR1 MGHRA and CDR2 YSYEKL come from the germline V gene. Trimming cost V 0 bases and J 4 bases, with 10 bases left between them. CDR3 length equals 15 residues. In DNA, the CDR3 is TGCGCCAGCAGCCAAGAAGGTCAAAGGGGAAACACCATATATTTT. This encodes CASSQEGQRGNTIYF.

V and J are TRBV13 and TRBJ2-7; D is unresolved. Germline V gene data show CDR1 as PRHDT and CDR2 as FYEKMQ (reference sequence). The length of the CDR3 is 13 residues. V lost 0 bases and J 2 bases, leaving 5 bases between the germline ends. The DNA for the CDR3 is TGTGCCAGCAGCTTAGGGGCACCCTACGAGCAGTACTTC. It translates to CASSLGAPYEQYF.

Comment on this clone: Other DNA sequences in this sample translate to the same CDR3. This sequence joins TRBV19 and TRBJ1-1; D unresolved. The V gene's germline CDR1 is LNHDA and CDR2 SQIVND (reference sequence). There are 13 residues in the CDR3. Deletions cut 6 bases from V and 0 bases from J, with 8 bases between. The CDR3 DNA follows: TGTGCCAGTAGCCTAGCTATGAACACTGAAGCTTTCTTT. It is translated as CASSLAMNTEAFF. The complete variable domain, with remaining parts taken from reference TRBV19 and TRBJ1-1, reads DGGITQSPKYLFRKEGQNVTLSCEQNLNHDAMYWYRQDPGQGLRLIYYSQIVNDFQKGDIAEGYSVSREKKESFPLTVTSAQKNPTAFYLCASSLAMNTEAFFGQGTRLTVV.

The chain carries TRBV20-1 and TRBJ1-4, with D unclear. This CDR3 is 9 amino acids long. CDR1 is DFQATT, CDR2 SNEGSKA, per germline (reference sequence). V lost 5 bases and J lost 8, with 3 bases in between. CDR3 amino acids: CSAGEKLFF. The CDR3 region has the DNA TGCAGTGCTGGCGAAAAACTGTTTTTT.

The chain carries TRBV9 and TRBJ2-3, with 9 bases fitting TRBD1. Germline lookup yields CDR1 SGDLS and CDR2 YYNGEE. This CDR3 is 14 amino acids long. The ends lost 4 bases at V and 4 bases at J; junction bases unmatched: 4. In nucleotides, the CDR3 is TGTGCCAGCAGCCTACAGGGGGCAGCAGATACGCAGTATTTT. Its translation: CASSLQGAADTQYF.

This rearrangement joins TRBV6-6 to TRBJ1-1; the match to TRBD1 covers 8 bases. Germline V lookup: CDR1 MNHNY, CDR2 SVGAGI (reference sequence). There are 14 residues in the CDR3. J was trimmed by 7 bases and V by 6 bases; bases with no gene match: 10. The CDR3 is CASRPYLDRGEAFF. The CDR3 bases are TGTGCCAGCAGACCGTATCTTGACAGGGGTGAAGCTTTCTTT.

The chain carries TRBV7-9 and TRBJ2-5; D is ambiguous. V was clipped by 0 bases and J by 5 bases, with 4 bases between them. The CDR3 covers 12 residues. Germline CDR1 is SEHNR and CDR2 is FQNEAQ (reference sequence). In nucleotides, the CDR3 is TGTGCCAGCAGCTTAGCTCTTGAGACCCAGTACTTC. It encodes CASSLALETQYF.

This chain uses TRBV7-8 with TRBJ2-1, with 8 bases fitting TRBD2. This CDR3 has 15 residues. V shed 5 bases, J shed 8 bases, and the junction held 11 bases outside the gene matches. CDR1 SGHVS and CDR2 FQNEAQ come from the germline V gene. CDR3 sequence: CASSLGRTSSDEQFF. DNA of the CDR3: TGTGCCAGCAGCCTAGGGCGGACTAGCTCCGATGAGCAGTTCTTC.

The chain carries TRBV5-1 and TRBJ2-2; 7 bases align to TRBD1. V dropped 0 bases and J dropped 5; count of bases not matched to a gene: 4. Per the germline V gene, CDR1 is SGHRS and CDR2 is YFSETQ. The CDR3 loop spans 15 amino acids. The CDR3 sequence: CASSLGPGGTGELFF. CDR3 in DNA: TGCGCCAGCAGCTTGGGGCCAGGGGGAACCGGGGAGCTGTTTTTT.

The gene calls are TRBV15 and TRBJ1-5; the D gene is possibly TRBD1 (6 bases). Trimming removed 3 bases from V and 5 bases from J, with 17 bases in between. CDR1 is LNHNV, CDR2 YYDKDF, per germline (reference sequence). This CDR3 is 16 amino acids long. The CDR3, as DNA: TGTGCCACCAGCAGGGACAGAGAATTTCCGTATCAGCCCCAGCATTTT. Translated, it gives CATSRDREFPYQPQHF.

Points on this clone: At one of its ends the junction is not consistent with the germline gene, which may arise from a read error. The chain carries TRBV19 and TRBJ1-1; 9 positions agree with TRBD1. The germline V gene has CDR1 LNHDA and CDR2 SQIVND (reference sequence). The length of the CDR3 is 12 residues. The CDR3 DNA is TGTGCCAGTACCGGGACAGGGACGGAAGTTTTCTTT. Amino acids: CASTGTGTEVFF.

The rearrangement uses TRBV6-6 and TRBJ2-7; 7 bases match TRBD2. Per the germline V gene, CDR1 is MNHNY and CDR2 is SVGAGI (reference sequence). The CDR3 covers 15 residues. V dropped 5 bases and J dropped 4; count of bases not matched to a gene: 11. This CDR3 is CASSNFGLVGYEQYF. In DNA, the CDR3 is TGTGCCAGCAGTAACTTCGGACTAGTGGGGTACGAGCAGTACTTC.

This chain uses TRBV10-3 with TRBJ2-7, with D hard to call. The CDR3 contains 15 residues. From germline, CDR1 is ENHRY and CDR2 SYGVKD. V was clipped by 2 bases and J by 7 bases, with 18 bases between them. The chain's CDR3 is CAISEGTWASGEQYF. The CDR3 DNA sequence: TGTGCCATCAGTGAGGGTACCTGGGCAAGTGGAGAGCAGTACTTC.

V gene TRBV4-1 combines with J gene TRBJ2-1; D may match TRBD1 or TRBD2 (7 bases each). The CDR3 is made up of 15 amino acids. The V gene's germline CDR1 is MGHRA and CDR2 YSYEKL. The germline V and J ends were trimmed by 2 bases and 9 bases, with 17 bases remaining between them. DNA for the CDR3: TGCGCCAGCAGCCAACAGGGGGGGCCCGGACGTGAGCAGTTCTTC. This sequence encodes CASSQQGGPGREQFF.

The chain employs TRBV2 and TRBJ2-4; D gene unclear. The V end lost 8 bases, the J end lost 0 bases, and 11 bases lay between the germline ends. Germline lookup yields CDR1 SNHLY and CDR2 FYNNEI. The CDR3 contains 14 residues. In DNA, the CDR3 is TGTGCCAGCCAGGCCCGGCTAGCCAAAAACATTCAGTACTTC. Its translation is CASQARLAKNIQYF.